The 4 T cell receptor beta chains below come from one sample, sequenced in a study of cytomegalovirus exposure and HLA in healthy donors. Primers for the PCR totalled 60 Vbeta and 13 Jbeta. Clones were sequenced by immunoSEQ multiplex PCR, and TCRdb holds only the in-frame ones, with some missing. The sample yields more than 85,000 clones, roughly two thirds seen once. Sequences were obtained from PBMCs. Source of these receptors: a man aged 30 to 45 in good health and CMV-seronegative.

V and J are TRBV30 and TRBJ2-1; TRBD1 matches at 11 bases. This CDR3 has 16 amino acids. Germline values: CDR1 GTSNPN, CDR2 SVGIG (reference sequence). With V trimmed by 4 bases and J by 8 bases, 13 bases remained unmatched. CDR3: CAWTFFGTGGKDEQFF. The CDR3, as DNA: TGTGCCTGGACCTTCTTCGGGACAGGGGGTAAGGATGAGCAGTTCTTC.

The V call is TRBV19, the J call TRBJ2-1, with 9 bases lining up with TRBD2. V trimming: 3 bases; J trimming: 3 bases; junction bases outside the gene matches: 6. Germline V gene sequence: CDR1 LNHDA, CDR2 SQIVND (reference sequence). The length of the CDR3 is 16 residues. In DNA form, the CDR3 reads TGTGCCAGTAGTATGCGGCGGGAGGGCCTCTACAATGAGCAGTTCTTC. Protein sequence: CASSMRREGLYNEQFF. The entire variable domain, with the rest obtained from reference TRBV19 and TRBJ2-1, is as follows: DGGITQSPKYLFRKEGQNVTLSCEQNLNHDAMYWYRQDPGQGLRLIYYSQIVNDFQKGDIAEGYSVSREKKESFPLTVTSAQKNPTAFYLCASSMRREGLYNEQFFGPGTRLTVL.

This chain links TRBV4-2 with TRBJ2-1; 10 positions match TRBD2. Germline CDR1 reads LGHNA; CDR2 reads YNFKEQ. Trimming cost V 0 bases and J 4 bases; bases outside gene matches: 3. This CDR3 has 16 residues. The CDR3 DNA is TGTGCCAGCAGCCAAGATGAGACTAGCGGGTACAATGAGCAGTTCTTC. Translation: CASSQDETSGYNEQFF.

The V gene is TRBV19, the J gene TRBJ1-1; TRBD1 aligns across 7 bases. The CDR3 spans 18 residues. Germline V CDR1 and CDR2: LNHDA, SQIVND (reference sequence). V was clipped by 7 bases and J by 6 bases; unmatched bases: 23. The CDR3 sequence: CASTTYPMGGRGSAEAFF. For the CDR3, the DNA is TGTGCCAGTACTACCTACCCTATGGGGGGCAGGGGGAGTGCTGAAGCTTTCTTT.